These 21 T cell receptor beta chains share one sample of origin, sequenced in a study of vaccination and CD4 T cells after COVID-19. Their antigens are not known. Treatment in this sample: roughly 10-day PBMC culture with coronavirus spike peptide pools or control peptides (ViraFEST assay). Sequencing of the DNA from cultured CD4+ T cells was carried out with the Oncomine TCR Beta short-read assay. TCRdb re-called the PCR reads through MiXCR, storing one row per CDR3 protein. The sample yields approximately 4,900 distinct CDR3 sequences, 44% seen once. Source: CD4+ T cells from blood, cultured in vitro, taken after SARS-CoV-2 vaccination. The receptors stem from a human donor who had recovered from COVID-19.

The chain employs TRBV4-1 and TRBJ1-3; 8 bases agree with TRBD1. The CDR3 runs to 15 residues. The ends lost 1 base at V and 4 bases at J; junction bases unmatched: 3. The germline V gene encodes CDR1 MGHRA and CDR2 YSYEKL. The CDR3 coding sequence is TGCGCCAGCAGCCAAGGCAGGGGGCAAGGAAACACCATATATTTT. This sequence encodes CASSQGRGQGNTIYF.

The DNA of the CDR3 is TGTGCCACCAGTGATTTCCAGGGAGATACGCAGTATTTT. Its translation: CATSDFQGDTQYF. The gene calls are TRBV24-1 and TRBJ2-3; tentative D call: TRBD1 (5 bases). The CDR3 spans 13 residues. Trimming shortened V by 1 base and J by 5 bases, and 6 bases separated the two germline ends. The V gene's germline CDR1 is KGHDR and CDR2 SFDVKD.

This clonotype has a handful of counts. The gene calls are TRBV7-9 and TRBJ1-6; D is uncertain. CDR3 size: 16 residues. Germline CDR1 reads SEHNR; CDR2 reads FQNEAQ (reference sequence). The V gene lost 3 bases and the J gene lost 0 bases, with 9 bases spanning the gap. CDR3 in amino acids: CASSFATRSYNSPLHF. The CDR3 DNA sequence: TGTGCCAGCAGCTTTGCAACTCGCTCCTATAATTCACCCCTCCACTTT.

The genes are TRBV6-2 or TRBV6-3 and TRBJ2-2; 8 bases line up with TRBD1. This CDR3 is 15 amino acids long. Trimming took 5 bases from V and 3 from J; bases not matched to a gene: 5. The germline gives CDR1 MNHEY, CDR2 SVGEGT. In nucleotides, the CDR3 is TGTGCCAGCAGTACCGGACAGGGAGACACCGGGGAGCTGTTTTTT. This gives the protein CASSTGQGDTGELFF.

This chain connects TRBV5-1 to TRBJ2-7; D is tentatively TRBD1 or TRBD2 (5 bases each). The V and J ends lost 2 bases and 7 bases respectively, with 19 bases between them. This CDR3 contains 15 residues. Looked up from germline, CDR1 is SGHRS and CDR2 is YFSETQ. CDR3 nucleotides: TGCGCCAGCAGCTTCTCGGACCTACTCGAGGGGGAGCAGTACTTC. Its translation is CASSFSDLLEGEQYF.

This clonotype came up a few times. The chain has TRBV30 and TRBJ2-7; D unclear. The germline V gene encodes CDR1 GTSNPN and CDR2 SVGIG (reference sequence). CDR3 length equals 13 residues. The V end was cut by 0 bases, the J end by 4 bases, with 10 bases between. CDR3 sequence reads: CAWSVGSGYEQYF. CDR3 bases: TGTGCCTGGAGTGTAGGGTCCGGGTACGAGCAGTACTTC.

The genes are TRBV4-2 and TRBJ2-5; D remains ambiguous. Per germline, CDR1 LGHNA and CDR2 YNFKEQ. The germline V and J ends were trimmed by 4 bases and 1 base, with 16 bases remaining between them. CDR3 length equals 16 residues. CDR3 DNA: TGTGCCAGCAGCCCTAATAACCGGCAGATCCAAGAGACCCAGTACTTC. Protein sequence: CASSPNNRQIQETQYF.

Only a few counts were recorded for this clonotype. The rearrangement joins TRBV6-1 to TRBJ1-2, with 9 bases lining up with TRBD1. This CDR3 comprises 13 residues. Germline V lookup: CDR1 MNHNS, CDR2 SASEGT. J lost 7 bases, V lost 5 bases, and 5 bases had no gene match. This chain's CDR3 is CASSTGTGSGYTF. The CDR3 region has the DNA TGTGCCAGCAGTACCGGGACAGGGTCTGGCTACACCTTC.

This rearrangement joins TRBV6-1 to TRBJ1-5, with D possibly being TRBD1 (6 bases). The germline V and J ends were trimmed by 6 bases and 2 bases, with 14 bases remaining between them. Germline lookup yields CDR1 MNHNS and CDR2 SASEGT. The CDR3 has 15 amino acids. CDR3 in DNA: TGTGCCAGCAGGATGGGGGGCGAAGGCAATCAGCCCCAGCATTTT. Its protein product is CASRMGGEGNQPQHF.

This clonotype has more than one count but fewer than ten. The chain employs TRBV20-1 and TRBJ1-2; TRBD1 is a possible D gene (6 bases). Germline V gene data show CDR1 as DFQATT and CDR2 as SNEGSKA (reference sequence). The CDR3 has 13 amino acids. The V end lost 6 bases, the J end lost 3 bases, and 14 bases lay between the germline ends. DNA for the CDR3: TGCAGTGCCGGGCAGGGGTCCTACTATGGCTACACCTTC. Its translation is CSAGQGSYYGYTF.

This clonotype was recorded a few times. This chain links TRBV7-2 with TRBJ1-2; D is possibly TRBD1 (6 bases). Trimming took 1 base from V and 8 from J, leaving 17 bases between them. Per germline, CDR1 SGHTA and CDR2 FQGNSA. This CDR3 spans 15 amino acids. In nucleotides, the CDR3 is TGTGCCAGCAGCTTAGAAAGGGGGACGAGCGGCGGCTACACCTTC. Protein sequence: CASSLERGTSGGYTF.

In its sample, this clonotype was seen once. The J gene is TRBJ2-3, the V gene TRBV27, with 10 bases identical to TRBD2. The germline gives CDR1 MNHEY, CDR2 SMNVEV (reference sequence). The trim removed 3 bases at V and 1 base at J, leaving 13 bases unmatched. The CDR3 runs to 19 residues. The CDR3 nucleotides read TGTGCCAGCAGTTTGTACCGTCCAAGAGGGACTAGCGGCACAGATACGCAGTATTTT. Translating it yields CASSLYRPRGTSGTDTQYF.

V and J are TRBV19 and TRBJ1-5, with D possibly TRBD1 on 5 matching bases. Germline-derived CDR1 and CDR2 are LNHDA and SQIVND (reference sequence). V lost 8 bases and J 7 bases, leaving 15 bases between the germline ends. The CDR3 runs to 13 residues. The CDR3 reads CASGTASGQPQHF. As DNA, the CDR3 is TGTGCCAGTGGGACCGCGTCCGGGCAGCCCCAGCATTTT.

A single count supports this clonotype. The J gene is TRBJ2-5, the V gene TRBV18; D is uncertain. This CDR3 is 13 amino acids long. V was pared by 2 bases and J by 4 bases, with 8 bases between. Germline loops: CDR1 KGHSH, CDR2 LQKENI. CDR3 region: CASSPGLLETQYF. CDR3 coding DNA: TGTGCCAGCTCACCAGGGCTCTTAGAGACCCAGTACTTC. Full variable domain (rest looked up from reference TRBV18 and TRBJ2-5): NAGVMQNPRHLVRRRGQEARLRCSPMKGHSHVYWYRQLPEEGLKFMVYLQKENIIDESGMPKERFSAEFPKEGPSILRIQQVVRGDSAAYFCASSPGLLETQYFGPGTRLLVL.

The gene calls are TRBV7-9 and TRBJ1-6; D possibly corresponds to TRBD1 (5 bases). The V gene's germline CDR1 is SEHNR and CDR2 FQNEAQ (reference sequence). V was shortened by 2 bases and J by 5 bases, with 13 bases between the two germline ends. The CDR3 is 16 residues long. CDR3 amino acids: CASSLSRGGDNSPLHF. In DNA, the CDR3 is TGTGCCAGCAGCTTAAGTAGGGGAGGGGATAATTCACCCCTCCACTTT.

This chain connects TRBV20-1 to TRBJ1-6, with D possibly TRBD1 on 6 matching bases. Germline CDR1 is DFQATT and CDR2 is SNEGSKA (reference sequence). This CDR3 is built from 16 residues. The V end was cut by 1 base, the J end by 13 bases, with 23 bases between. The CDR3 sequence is CSARVPNRAQGKPLHF. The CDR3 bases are TGCAGTGCTAGAGTCCCAAACCGGGCCCAGGGGAAGCCCCTCCACTTT.

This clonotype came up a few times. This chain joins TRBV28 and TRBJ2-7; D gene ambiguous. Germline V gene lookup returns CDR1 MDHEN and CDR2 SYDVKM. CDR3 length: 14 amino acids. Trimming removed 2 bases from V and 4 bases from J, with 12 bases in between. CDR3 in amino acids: CASSLMGMNYEQYF. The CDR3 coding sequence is TGTGCCAGCAGTTTAATGGGGATGAATTACGAGCAGTACTTC.

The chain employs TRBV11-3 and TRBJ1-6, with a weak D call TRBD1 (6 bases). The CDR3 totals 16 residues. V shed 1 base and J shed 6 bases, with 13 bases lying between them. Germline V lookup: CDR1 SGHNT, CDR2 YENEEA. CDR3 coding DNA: TGTGCCAGCAGCTTAGGACACGGGGGGCTTAATTCACCCCTCCACTTT. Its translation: CASSLGHGGLNSPLHF.

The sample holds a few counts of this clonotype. The CDR3 region is CSARPTAGTNQGNQPQHF. The CDR3, as DNA: TGCAGTGCTAGACCAACCGCCGGGACAAATCAGGGCAATCAGCCCCAGCATTTT. The V and J genes are TRBV20-1 and TRBJ1-5; D is perhaps TRBD1 (6 bases). In germline, CDR1 is DFQATT, CDR2 SNEGSKA (reference sequence). The V end was cut by 2 bases, the J end by 2 bases, with 22 bases between. The CDR3 spans 18 residues.

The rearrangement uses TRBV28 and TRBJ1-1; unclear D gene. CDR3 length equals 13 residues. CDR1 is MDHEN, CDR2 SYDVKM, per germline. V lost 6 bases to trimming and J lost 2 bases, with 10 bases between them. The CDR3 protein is CASSRQENTEAFF. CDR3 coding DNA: TGTGCCAGCAGCCGACAAGAAAACACTGAAGCTTTCTTT.

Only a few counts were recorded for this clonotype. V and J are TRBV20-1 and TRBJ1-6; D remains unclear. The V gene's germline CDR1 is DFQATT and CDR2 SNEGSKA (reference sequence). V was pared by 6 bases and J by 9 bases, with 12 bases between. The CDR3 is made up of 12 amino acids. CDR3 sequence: CSAALGRSPLHF. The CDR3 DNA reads TGCAGTGCCGCCCTCGGCCGTTCACCCCTCCACTTT.